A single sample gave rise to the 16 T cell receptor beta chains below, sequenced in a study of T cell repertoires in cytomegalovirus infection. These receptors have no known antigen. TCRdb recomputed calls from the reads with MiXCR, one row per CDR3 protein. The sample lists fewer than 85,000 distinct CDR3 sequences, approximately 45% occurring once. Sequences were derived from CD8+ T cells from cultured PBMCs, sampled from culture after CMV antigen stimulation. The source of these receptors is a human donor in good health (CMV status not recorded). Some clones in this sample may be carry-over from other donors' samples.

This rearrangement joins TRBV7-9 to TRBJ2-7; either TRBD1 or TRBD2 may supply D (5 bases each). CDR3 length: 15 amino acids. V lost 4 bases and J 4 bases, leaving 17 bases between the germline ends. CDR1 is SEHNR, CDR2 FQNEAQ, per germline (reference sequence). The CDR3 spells CASSSARGPRYEQYF. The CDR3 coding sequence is TGTGCCAGCAGCTCCGCCCGGGGCCCGAGATACGAGCAGTACTTC.

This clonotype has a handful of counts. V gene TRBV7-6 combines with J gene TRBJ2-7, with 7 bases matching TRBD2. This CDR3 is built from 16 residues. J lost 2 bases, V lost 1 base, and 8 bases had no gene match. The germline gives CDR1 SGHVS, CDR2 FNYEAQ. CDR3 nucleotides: TGTGCCAGCAGCTTAGTGCCCAGCGGGAAGCCCTACGAGCAGTACTTC. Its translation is CASSLVPSGKPYEQYF.

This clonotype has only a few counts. CDR3 loop: CASSSTGKYNEQFF. CDR3 in DNA: TGTGCCAGCAGCTCGACAGGGAAATACAATGAGCAGTTCTTC. The rearrangement joins TRBV7-6 to TRBJ2-1; 7 positions agree with TRBD1. The ends lost 4 bases at V and 4 bases at J; junction bases unmatched: 4. Germline loops: CDR1 SGHVS, CDR2 FNYEAQ. This CDR3 has 14 residues. Drawing the rest from reference TRBV7-6 and TRBJ2-1, the complete variable domain is GAGVSQSPRYKVTKRGQDVALRCDPISGHVSLYWYRQALGQGPEFLTYFNYEAQQDKSGLPNDRFSAERPEGSISTLTIQRTEQRDSAMYRCASSSTGKYNEQFFGPGTRLTVL.

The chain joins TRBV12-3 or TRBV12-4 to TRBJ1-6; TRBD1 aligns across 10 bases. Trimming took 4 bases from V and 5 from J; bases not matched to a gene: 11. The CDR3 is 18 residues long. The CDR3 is CASSSSRPGQGDNSPLHF. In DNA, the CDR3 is TGTGCCAGCAGTTCTAGCAGACCTGGACAGGGGGATAATTCACCCCTCCACTTT.

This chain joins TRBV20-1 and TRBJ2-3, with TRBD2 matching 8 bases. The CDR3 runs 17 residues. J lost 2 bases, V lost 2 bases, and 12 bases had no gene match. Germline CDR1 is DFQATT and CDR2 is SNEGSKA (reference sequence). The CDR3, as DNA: TGCAGTGCTAGATGGTCCAGCGGGGGCTTAACCACAGATACGCAGTATTTT. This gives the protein CSARWSSGGLTTDTQYF.

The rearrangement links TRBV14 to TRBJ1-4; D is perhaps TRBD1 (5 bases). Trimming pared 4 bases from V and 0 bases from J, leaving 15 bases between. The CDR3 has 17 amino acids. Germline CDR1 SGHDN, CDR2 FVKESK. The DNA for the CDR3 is TGTGCCAGCAGCCCGCCTATTGACAGATCAACTAATGAAAAACTGTTTTTT. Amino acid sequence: CASSPPIDRSTNEKLFF.

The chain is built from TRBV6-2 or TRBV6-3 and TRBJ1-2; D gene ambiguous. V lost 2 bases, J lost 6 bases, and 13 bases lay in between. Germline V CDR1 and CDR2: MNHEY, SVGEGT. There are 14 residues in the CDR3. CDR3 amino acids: CASSYVQELDGYTF. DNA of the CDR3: TGTGCCAGCAGTTACGTTCAGGAACTTGATGGCTACACCTTC.

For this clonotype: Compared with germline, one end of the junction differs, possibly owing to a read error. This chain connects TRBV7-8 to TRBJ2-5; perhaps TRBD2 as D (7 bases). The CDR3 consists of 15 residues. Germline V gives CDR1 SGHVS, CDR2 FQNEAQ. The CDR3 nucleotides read TGTGCCAGCAGCCCTAACCGGGGGGCCAAAGAGACCCATTACTTC. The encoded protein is CASSPNRGAKETHYF.

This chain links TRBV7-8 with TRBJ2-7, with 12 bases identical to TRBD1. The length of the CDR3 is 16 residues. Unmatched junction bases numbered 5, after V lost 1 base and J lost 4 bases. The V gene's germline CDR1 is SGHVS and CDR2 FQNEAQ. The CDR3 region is CASSLEPGQGAYEQYF. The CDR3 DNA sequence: TGTGCCAGCAGCTTAGAACCGGGACAGGGGGCGTACGAGCAGTACTTC.

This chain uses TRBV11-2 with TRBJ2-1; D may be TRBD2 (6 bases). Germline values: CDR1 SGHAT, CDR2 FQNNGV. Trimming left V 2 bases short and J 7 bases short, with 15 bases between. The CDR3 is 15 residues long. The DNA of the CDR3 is TGTGCCAGCAGCTTAACTGCGGGAATAACTAATGAGCAGTTCTTC. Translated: CASSLTAGITNEQFF. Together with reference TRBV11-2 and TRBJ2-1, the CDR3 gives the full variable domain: EAGVAQSPRYKIIEKRQSVAFWCNPISGHATLYWYQQILGQGPKLLIQFQNNGVVDDSQLPKDRFSAERLKGVDSTLKIQPAKLEDSAVYLCASSLTAGITNEQFFGPGTRLTVL.

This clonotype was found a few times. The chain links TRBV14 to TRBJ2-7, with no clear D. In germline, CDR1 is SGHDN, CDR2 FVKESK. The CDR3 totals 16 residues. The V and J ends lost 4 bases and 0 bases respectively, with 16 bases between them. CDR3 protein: CASSLNLDGSSYEQYF. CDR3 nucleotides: TGTGCCAGCAGCCTGAACTTGGACGGTAGCTCCTACGAGCAGTACTTC.

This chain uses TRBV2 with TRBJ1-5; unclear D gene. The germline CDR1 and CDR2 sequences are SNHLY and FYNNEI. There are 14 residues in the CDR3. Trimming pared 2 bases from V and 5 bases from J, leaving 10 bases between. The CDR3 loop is CASSETWGDQPQHF. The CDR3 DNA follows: TGTGCCAGCAGTGAAACCTGGGGTGATCAGCCCCAGCATTTT.

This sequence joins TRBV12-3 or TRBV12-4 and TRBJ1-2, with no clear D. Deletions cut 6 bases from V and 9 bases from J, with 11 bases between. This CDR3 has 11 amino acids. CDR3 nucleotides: TGTGCCAGCAGCCTTCAAGCCAGCTACACCTTC. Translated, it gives CASSLQASYTF.

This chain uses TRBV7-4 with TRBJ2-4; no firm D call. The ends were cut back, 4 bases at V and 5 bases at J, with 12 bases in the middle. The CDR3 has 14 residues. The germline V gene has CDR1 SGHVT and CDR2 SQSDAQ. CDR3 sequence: CASSYAPAQNIQYF. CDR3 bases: TGTGCCAGCAGCTATGCCCCGGCCCAAAACATTCAGTACTTC.

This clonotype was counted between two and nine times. CDR3 nucleotide sequence: TGTGCCAGCAAGCCCCCGGGAGAGGCCTACGAGCAGTACTTC. Residues: CASKPPGEAYEQYF. The chain recombines TRBV7-4 with TRBJ2-7, with D perhaps matching TRBD2 (6 bases). Between the trimmed V and J ends, which lost 7 bases and 2 bases, there was a span of 15 bases. Germline V gene data show CDR1 as SGHVT and CDR2 as SQSDAQ. This CDR3 is built from 14 residues.

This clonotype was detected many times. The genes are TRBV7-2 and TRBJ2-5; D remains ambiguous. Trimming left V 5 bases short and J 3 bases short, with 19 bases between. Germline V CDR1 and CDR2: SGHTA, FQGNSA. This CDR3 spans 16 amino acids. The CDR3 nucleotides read TGTGCCAGCAGCGACTTTTCTGGCAGATCCAAAGAGACCCAGTACTTC. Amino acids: CASSDFSGRSKETQYF.